This T cell receptor (beta chain) was documented in a study of tumor and adjacent non-tumor tissue in lung cancer. Three rounds of nested PCR, following a modified ARM-PCR protocol, produced the TCRbeta library. TCRdb re-analysed the multiplex PCR reads in MiXCR, keeping a single row per CDR3 protein. Among roughly 120,000 distinct CDR3 sequences, about 61% were seen once, and the ten largest hold roughly 19%. No cell sorting was done before RNA was extracted from the tissue. This non-tumor lung sample came from over 3 cm beyond the tumor edge. The CDR3 length is 15 residues. This clonotype turned up a few times. This may arise from a read error, as a much more abundant clone is one base away.

This TCR was sampled from a man between 60 and 75 years old with non-small cell lung cancer. Source material: distant non-tumor lung tissue. J is TRBJ1-1 and V is TRBV12-3 or TRBV12-4, with D perhaps matching TRBD1 (5 bases). CDR3 residues: CASSLSWQGATETFF. In nucleotides, the CDR3 is TGTGCCAGCAGTTTATCATGGCAGGGTGCTACTGAAACTTTCTTT.